The TCR beta chain under discussion was sequenced for a study of blood T cell repertoires in COVID-19. The ends were cut back, 6 bases at V and 2 bases at J, with 16 bases in the middle. This CDR3 comprises 15 residues. Germline V gives CDR1 SEHNR, CDR2 FQNEAQ (reference sequence). The assay was immunoSEQ multiplex PCR, and TCRdb's table has in-frame clones only and misses some. The data contain 430,000 or so clones, 80% to 90% of them singletons. This clonotype originated in a man aged 18 to 35 with COVID-19, enrolled during active disease. V and J are TRBV7-9 and TRBJ1-1, with D perhaps TRBD1 (5 bases). Material: peripheral blood. The CDR3 loop is CASSPTGGVNTEAFF. Written as DNA, the CDR3 is TGTGCCAGCAGTCCGACGGGGGGTGTTAACACTGAAGCTTTCTTT.